This is a list of T cell receptor beta chains from one sample in a study of beta chain features in type 1 diabetes. Data came from immunoSEQ multiplex PCR; TCRdb stores just in-frame clones and leaves some out. The sample carries under 450,000 clones, about 15% recorded once. The sequencing sample was made of naive CD4+ T cells from blood. The source is a man in his thirties or forties in good health. CDR3s include the opening cysteine and the closing phenylalanine or tryptophan. Fields, in order: V gene, J gene, CDR3 length, CDR3 protein.

V: TRBV7-3; J: TRBJ1-1; length: 16; CDR3: CASSPSLGRPNTEAFF
V: TRBV7-2; J: TRBJ2-3; length: 15; CDR3: CASSLSGTSTDTQYF
V: TRBV9; J: TRBJ2-7; length: 16; CDR3: CASSVGPSGATYEQYF
V: TRBV6-5; J: TRBJ2-5; length: 16; CDR3: CASSYSNQLPGGTQYF
V: TRBV9; J: TRBJ2-3; length: 15; CDR3: CASSVVAASTDTQYF
V: TRBV7-8; J: TRBJ2-3; length: 15; CDR3: CASSQQGWEHHTQYF
V: TRBV7-7; J: TRBJ2-5; length: 16; CDR3: CASSFRRDRVPETQYF
V: TRBV7-9; J: TRBJ2-2; length: 14; CDR3: CASGGQALTGELFF
V: TRBV6-5; J: TRBJ2-3; length: 15; CDR3: CASSSPSGGTDTQYF
V: TRBV29-1; J: TRBJ2-5; length: 16; CDR3: CSVQGAGLRAKETQYF
V: TRBV15; J: TRBJ2-4; length: 15; CDR3: CATSVEGSSKNIQYF
V: TRBV9; J: TRBJ1-2; length: 14; CDR3: CASSGSTANYGYTF
V: TRBV5-1; J: TRBJ2-5; length: 15; CDR3: CASSLMALQLETQYF
V: TRBV15; J: TRBJ1-3; length: 15; CDR3: CATSKDSFSGNTIYF
V: TRBV7-6; J: TRBJ1-3; length: 18; CDR3: CASSLEAADYPSGNTIYF
V: TRBV5-6; J: TRBJ2-5; length: 13; CDR3: CASRPTPQETQYF
V: TRBV7-2; J: TRBJ2-1; length: 16; CDR3: CASSWTRAGAYNEQFF
V: TRBV7-2; J: TRBJ1-1; length: 13; CDR3: CASSLKANTEAFF
V: TRBV7-8; J: TRBJ2-3; length: 14; CDR3: CASSPGLGDATQYF
V: TRBV9; J: TRBJ1-2; length: 15; CDR3: CASSVGSLPSYGYTF
V: TRBV7-2; J: TRBJ1-5; length: 12; CDR3: CASSVALGPQHF
V: TRBV6-5; J: TRBJ2-5; length: 13; CDR3: CASRRGFQETQYF
V: TRBV9; J: TRBJ2-3; length: 20; CDR3: CASSAALLGLAGGTTDTQYF
V: TRBV30; J: TRBJ1-5; length: 13; CDR3: CAWNDRDDQPQHF
V: TRBV2; J: TRBJ1-2; length: 12; CDR3: CASIGGNDGYTF
V: TRBV10-3; J: TRBJ1-2; length: 13; CDR3: CAIRENTREGYTF
V: TRBV30; J: TRBJ2-6; length: 13; CDR3: CAWSLPGANVLTF
V: TRBV5-1; J: TRBJ1-1; length: 13; CDR3: CASTQDRDTEAFF
V: TRBV4-1; J: TRBJ1-5; length: 15; CDR3: CASSQERMWGQPQHF
V: TRBV11-2; J: TRBJ2-2; length: 18; CDR3: CASTPDLVGQDNTGELFF
V: TRBV5-6; J: TRBJ2-5; length: 15; CDR3: CASSSRPSGSFFPHF
V: TRBV7-2; J: TRBJ1-1; length: 15; CDR3: CASSSLTGRRTEAFF
V: TRBV5-1; J: TRBJ2-3; length: 16; CDR3: CASSSGLAGGSDTQYF
V: TRBV9; J: TRBJ2-2; length: 15; CDR3: CASTSSIQNTGELFF
V: TRBV29-1; J: TRBJ1-1; length: 11; CDR3: CSAEENTEAFF
V: TRBV4-3; J: TRBJ2-3; length: 17; CDR3: CASSQDMQLAAPDTQYF
V: TRBV7-9; J: TRBJ2-5; length: 11; CDR3: CASNIGGTQYF
V: TRBV30; J: TRBJ1-1; length: 13; CDR3: CAWSGAVNTEAFF
V: TRBV7-2; J: TRBJ2-5; length: 15; CDR3: CASSLAAGYQETQYF
V: TRBV9; J: TRBJ2-5; length: 16; CDR3: CASSVELLADQETQYF
V: TRBV18; J: TRBJ1-1; length: 12; CDR3: CASSVVNTEAFF
V: TRBV2; J: TRBJ1-2; length: 13; CDR3: CASSETGASGYTF
V: TRBV15; J: TRBJ2-3; length: 14; CDR3: CATSPKQFTDTQYF
V: TRBV9; J: TRBJ2-1; length: 15; CDR3: CASSVGQGKYNEQFF
V: TRBV5-6; J: TRBJ2-1; length: 13; CDR3: CASSLSEDNEQFF
V: TRBV30; J: TRBJ1-5; length: 15; CDR3: CAWSPRGRVGQPQHF
V: TRBV7-9; J: TRBJ2-1; length: 12; CDR3: CASSFLAGEQFF
V: TRBV5-4; J: TRBJ2-1; length: 13; CDR3: CASRRSSYNEQFF